The present T cell receptor beta chain was sequenced within a study of T cell responses to AZD1222 COVID-19 vaccine. CDR3 size: 14 residues. Germline assignment: CDR1 SGHVS and CDR2 FQNEAQ. Trimming removed 5 bases from V and 0 bases from J, with 10 bases in between. This clone was recorded once. The antigen is undetermined. Broader study findings: No repertoire was sampled before or during the peak T cell response, only after it. Reports indicate that nearly half of spike-specific TCRs are directed at unmutated variant regions. Donors in the cohort were predominantly white British and more often female, and clonal diversity was possibly underestimated.

Data came from immunoSEQ multiplex PCR; TCRdb stores just in-frame clones and leaves some out. This table holds 80,000 or so clones, approximately 90% found once. The sequence was obtained from an adult who received the AZD1222 COVID-19 vaccine. V is TRBV7-8 and J is TRBJ1-1, with D unclear. This specimen consisted of peripheral blood, obtained 28 days after the second AZD1222 dose. CDR3 DNA sequence: TGTGCCAGCAGCCCGGGCCGGCTGAACACTGAAGCTTTCTTT. Its protein is CASSPGRLNTEAFF.